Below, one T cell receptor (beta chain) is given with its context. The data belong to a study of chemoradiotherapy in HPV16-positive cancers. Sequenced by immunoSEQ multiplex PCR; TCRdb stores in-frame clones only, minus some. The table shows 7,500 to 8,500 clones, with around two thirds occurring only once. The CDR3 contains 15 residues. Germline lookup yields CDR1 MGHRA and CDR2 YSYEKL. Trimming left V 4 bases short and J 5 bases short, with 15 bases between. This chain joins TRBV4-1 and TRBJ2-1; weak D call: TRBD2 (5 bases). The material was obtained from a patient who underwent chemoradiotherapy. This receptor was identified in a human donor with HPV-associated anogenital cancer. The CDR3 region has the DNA TGCGCCAGCAGCCTTGGGAGCGCGATCAACAATGAGCAGTTCTTC. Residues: CASSLGSAINNEQFF.